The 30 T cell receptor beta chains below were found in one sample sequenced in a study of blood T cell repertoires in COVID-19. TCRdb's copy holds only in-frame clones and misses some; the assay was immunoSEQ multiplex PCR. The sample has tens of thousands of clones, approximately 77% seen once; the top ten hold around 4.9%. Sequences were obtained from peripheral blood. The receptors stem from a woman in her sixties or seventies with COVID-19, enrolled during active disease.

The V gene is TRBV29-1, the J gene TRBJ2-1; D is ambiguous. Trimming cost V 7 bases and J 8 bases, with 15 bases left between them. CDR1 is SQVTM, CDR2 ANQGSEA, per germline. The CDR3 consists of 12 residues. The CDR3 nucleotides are TGCAGCGCCACCCCGAGGAATGATGAGCAGTTCTTC. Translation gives CSATPRNDEQFF.

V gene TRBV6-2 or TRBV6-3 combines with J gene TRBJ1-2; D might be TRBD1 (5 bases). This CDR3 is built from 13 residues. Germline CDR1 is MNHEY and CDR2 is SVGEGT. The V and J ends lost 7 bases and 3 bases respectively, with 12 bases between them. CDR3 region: CASTYDRYYGYTF. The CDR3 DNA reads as TGTGCCAGCACTTATGACAGATACTATGGCTACACCTTC.

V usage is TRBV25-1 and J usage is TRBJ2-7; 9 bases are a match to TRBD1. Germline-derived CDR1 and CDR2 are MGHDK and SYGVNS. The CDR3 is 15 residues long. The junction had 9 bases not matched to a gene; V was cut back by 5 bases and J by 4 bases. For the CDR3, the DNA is TGTGCCAGCAGTACCCCACAGGGGGCGGCGTACGAGCAGTACTTC. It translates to CASSTPQGAAYEQYF.

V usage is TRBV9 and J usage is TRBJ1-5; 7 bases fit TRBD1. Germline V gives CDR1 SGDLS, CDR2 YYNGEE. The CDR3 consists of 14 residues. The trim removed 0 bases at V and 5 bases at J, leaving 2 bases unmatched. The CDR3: CASSVGGGDQPQHF. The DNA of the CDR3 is TGTGCCAGCAGCGTAGGAGGGGGCGATCAGCCCCAGCATTTT. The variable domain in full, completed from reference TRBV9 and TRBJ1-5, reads DSGVTQTPKHLITATGQRVTLRCSPRSGDLSVYWYQQSLDQGLQFLIQYYNGEERAKGNILERFSAQQFPDLHSELNLSSLELGDSALYFCASSVGGGDQPQHFGDGTRLSIL.

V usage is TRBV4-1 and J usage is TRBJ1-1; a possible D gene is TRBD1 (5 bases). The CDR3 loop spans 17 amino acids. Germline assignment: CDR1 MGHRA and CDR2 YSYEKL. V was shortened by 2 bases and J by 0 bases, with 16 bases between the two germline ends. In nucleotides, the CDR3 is TGCGCCAGCAGCCAACGGTTTCTGGACATTGTGAACACTGAAGCTTTCTTT. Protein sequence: CASSQRFLDIVNTEAFF.

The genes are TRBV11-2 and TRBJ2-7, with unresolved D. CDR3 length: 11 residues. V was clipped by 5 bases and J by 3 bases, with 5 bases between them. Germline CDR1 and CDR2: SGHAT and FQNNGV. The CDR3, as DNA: TGTGCCAGCAGCGCAGGCTACGAGCAGTACTTC. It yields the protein CASSAGYEQYF.

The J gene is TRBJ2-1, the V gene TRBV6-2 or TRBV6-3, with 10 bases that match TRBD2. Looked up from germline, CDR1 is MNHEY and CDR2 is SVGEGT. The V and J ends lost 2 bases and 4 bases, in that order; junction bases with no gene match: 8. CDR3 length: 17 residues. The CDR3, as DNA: TGTGCCAGCAGTTACATCTCTAGCGGGAGTAGGTACAATGAGCAGTTCTTC. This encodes CASSYISSGSRYNEQFF.

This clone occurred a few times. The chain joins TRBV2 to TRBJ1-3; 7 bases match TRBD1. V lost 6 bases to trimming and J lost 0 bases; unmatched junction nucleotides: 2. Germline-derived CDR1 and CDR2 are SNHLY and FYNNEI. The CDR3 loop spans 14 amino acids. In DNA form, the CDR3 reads TGTGCCAGCAGCTGGGACAGCTCTGGAAACACCATATATTTT. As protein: CASSWDSSGNTIYF.

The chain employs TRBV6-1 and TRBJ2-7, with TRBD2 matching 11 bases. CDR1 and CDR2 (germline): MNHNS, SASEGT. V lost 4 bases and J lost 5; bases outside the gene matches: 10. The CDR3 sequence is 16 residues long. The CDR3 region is CASSVIPSGGLDEQYF. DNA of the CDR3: TGTGCCAGCAGTGTCATCCCTAGCGGGGGGCTGGACGAGCAGTACTTC.

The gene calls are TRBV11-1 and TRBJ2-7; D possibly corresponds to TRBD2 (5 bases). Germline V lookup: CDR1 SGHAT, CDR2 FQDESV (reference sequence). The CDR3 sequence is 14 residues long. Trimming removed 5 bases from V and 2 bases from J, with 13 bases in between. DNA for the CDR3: TGTGCCAGCAGCAGGTCATCGGGAACCTACGAGCAGTACGTC. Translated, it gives CASSRSSGTYEQYV.

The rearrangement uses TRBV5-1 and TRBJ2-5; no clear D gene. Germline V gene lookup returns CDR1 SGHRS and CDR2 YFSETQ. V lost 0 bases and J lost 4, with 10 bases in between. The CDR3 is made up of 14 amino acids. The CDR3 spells CASSLGGLAETQYF. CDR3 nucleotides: TGCGCCAGCAGCTTGGGCGGTTTAGCAGAGACCCAGTACTTC.

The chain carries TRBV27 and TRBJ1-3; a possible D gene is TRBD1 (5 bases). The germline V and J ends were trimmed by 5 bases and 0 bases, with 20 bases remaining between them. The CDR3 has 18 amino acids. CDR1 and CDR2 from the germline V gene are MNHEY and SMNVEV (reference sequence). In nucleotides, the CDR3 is TGTGCCAGCAGTCCCCACAACCTGAGACAGTTCTCTGGAAACACCATATATTTT. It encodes CASSPHNLRQFSGNTIYF.

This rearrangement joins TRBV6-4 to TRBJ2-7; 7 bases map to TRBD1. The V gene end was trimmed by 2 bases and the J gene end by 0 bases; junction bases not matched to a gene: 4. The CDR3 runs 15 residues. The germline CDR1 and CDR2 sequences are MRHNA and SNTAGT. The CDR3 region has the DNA TGTGCCAGCAGTGACAACAGGGGCTACTCCTACGAGCAGTACGTC. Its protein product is CASSDNRGYSYEQYV.

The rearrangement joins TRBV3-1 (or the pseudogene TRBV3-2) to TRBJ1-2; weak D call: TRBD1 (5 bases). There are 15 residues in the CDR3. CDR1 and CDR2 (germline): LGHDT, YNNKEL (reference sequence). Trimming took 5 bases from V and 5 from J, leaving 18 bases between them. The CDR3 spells CASSSRSGGTYGYTF. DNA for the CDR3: TGTGCCAGCAGCTCCCGGTCGGGGGGGACTTATGGCTACACCTTC.

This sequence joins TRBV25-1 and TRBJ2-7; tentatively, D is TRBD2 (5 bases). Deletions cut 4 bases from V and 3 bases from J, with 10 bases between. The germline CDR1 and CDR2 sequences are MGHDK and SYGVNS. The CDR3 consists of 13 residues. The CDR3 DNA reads TGTGCCAGCAGTGTCCCGGGAAGCTACGAGCAGTACTTC. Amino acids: CASSVPGSYEQYF.

CDR3 in amino acids: CASSSLEGASNQPQHF. The CDR3 nucleotides are TGTGCCAGTAGTTCCTTGGAGGGGGCTAGCAATCAGCCCCAGCATTTT. This sequence joins TRBV19 and TRBJ1-5; TRBD1 matches 7 bases. From germline, CDR1 is LNHDA and CDR2 SQIVND (reference sequence). The CDR3 spans 16 residues. V lost 5 bases to trimming and J lost 0 bases; unmatched junction nucleotides: 7.

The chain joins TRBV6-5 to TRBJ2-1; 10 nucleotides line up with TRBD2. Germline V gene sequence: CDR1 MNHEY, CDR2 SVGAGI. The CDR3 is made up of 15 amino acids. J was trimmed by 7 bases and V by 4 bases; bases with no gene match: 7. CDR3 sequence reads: CASSSPSGGGNEQFF. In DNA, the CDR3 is TGTGCCAGCAGTTCCCCTAGCGGGGGAGGGAATGAGCAGTTCTTC.

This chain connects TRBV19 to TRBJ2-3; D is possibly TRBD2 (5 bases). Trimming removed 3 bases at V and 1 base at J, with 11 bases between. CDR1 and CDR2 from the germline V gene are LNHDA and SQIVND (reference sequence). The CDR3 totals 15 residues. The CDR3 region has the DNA TGTGCCAGTAGTATTGGCGGGCCGCGCACAGATACGCAGTATTTT. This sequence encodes CASSIGGPRTDTQYF. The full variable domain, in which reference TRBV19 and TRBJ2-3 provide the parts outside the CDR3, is DGGITQSPKYLFRKEGQNVTLSCEQNLNHDAMYWYRQDPGQGLRLIYYSQIVNDFQKGDIAEGYSVSREKKESFPLTVTSAQKNPTAFYLCASSIGGPRTDTQYFGPGTRLTVL.

In DNA, the CDR3 is TGCAGCGTTGAAGTCAGGGGATACGAGCAGTACTTC. Protein: CSVEVRGYEQYF. This sequence joins TRBV29-1 and TRBJ2-7, with D possibly TRBD1 on 6 matching bases. From germline, CDR1 is SQVTM and CDR2 ANQGSEA. The CDR3 totals 12 residues. Trimming took off 1 base at V and 4 bases at J, with 8 bases between the two ends.

The CDR3 protein is CASSKTGEVSNEQFF. CDR3 bases: TGTGCCAGCAGCAAGACAGGGGAGGTTAGTAATGAGCAGTTCTTC. This chain uses TRBV9 with TRBJ2-1; 8 positions agree with TRBD1. The CDR3 runs 15 residues. V lost 4 bases to trimming and J lost 7 bases; unmatched junction nucleotides: 10. Germline V gene data show CDR1 as SGDLS and CDR2 as YYNGEE.

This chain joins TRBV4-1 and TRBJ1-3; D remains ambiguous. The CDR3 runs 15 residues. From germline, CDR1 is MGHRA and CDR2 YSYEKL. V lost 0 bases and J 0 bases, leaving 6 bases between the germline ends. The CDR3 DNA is TGCGCCAGCAGCCAAGATGAGAGCTCTGGAAACACCATATATTTT. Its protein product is CASSQDESSGNTIYF.

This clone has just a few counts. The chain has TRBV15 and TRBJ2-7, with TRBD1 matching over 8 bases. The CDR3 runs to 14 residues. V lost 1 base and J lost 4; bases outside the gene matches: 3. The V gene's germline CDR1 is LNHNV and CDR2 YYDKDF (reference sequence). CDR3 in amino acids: CATSRARGQYEQYF. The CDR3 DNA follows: TGTGCCACCAGCAGAGCCAGGGGGCAGTACGAGCAGTACTTC.

The CDR3 sequence is CASGVSLTGVLGYTF. The CDR3 nucleotides read TGCGCCAGCGGGGTCAGCTTAACAGGGGTCCTTGGCTACACCTTC. The chain employs TRBV5-1 and TRBJ1-2; TRBD1 agrees at 7 bases. CDR3 size: 15 residues. V lost 7 bases and J lost 7; bases outside the gene matches: 16. Germline V gene data show CDR1 as SGHRS and CDR2 as YFSETQ.

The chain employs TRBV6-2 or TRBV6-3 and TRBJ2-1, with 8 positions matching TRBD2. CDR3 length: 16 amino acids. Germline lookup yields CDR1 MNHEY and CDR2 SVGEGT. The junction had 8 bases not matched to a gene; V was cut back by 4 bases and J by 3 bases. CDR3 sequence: CASSWPGLAGYNEQFF. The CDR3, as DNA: TGTGCCAGCAGTTGGCCGGGGCTAGCGGGCTACAATGAGCAGTTCTTC.

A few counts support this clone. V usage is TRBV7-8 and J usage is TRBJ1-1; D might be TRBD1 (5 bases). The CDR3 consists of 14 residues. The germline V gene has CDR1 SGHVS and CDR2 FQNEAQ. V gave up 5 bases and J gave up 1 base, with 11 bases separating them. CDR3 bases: TGTGCCAGCAGCCAGCACGGGGGGAACACTGAAGCTTTCTTT. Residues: CASSQHGGNTEAFF.

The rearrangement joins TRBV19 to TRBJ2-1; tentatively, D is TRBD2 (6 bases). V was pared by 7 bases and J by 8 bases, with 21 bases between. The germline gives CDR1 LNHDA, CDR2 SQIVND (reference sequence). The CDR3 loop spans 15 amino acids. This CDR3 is CASNGDGRPFHEQFF. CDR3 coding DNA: TGTGCCAGTAACGGGGACGGGAGACCCTTCCATGAGCAGTTCTTC.

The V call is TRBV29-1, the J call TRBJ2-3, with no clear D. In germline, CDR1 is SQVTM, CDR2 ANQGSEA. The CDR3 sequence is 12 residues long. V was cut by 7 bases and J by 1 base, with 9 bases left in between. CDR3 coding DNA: TGCAGCGGAATAGTAGGCACAGATACGCAGTATTTT. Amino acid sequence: CSGIVGTDTQYF.

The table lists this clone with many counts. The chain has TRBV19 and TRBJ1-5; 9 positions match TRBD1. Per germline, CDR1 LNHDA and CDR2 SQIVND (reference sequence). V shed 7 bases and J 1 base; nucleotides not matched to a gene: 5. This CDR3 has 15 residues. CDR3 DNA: TGTGCCAGTACACGACAGGGGGTAAGCAATCAGCCCCAGCATTTT. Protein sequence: CASTRQGVSNQPQHF.

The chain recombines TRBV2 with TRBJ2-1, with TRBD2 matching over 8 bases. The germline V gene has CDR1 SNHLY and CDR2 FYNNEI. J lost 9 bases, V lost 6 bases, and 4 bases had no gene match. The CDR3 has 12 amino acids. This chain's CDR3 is CASRLTSVEQFF. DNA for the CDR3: TGTGCCAGCAGGCTGACTAGCGTTGAGCAGTTCTTC.

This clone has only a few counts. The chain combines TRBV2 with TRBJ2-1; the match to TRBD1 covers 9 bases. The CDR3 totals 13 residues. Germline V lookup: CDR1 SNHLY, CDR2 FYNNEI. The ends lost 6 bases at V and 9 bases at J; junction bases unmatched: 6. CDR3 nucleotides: TGTGCCAGCAGACAGGGGGCGGGTGTTGAGCAGTTCTTC. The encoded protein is CASRQGAGVEQFF.